Each of the 31 T cell receptor beta chains below was sequenced from the same sample in a study of T cells in Graves' hyperthyroidism and ophthalmopathy (dated by TCRdb to the late 2010s). Receptors were amplified or captured by multiplex PCR. Instrument used: Illumina HiSeq 2000. The TCR beta CDR3 regions were amplified from the RNA transcripts. The first round of RT-PCR for the TCR CDR3 was performed with the HTBI primer set and the Qiagen OneStep RT-PCR kit. TCRdb reprocessed the public reads (quality trimming at Q25 with fastp, clone calling with MiXCR) and kept in-frame beta chains. Rows are unified per CDR3 protein, each entry keeping the most common DNA and genes. The sample includes 190,000 or so distinct CDR3 sequences, with 15% to 20% observed a single time. The ten largest clones take up about two fifths of the sample. Sequenced input: blood. The receptors come from a man aged 40-49 years with Graves' hyperthyroidism.

This chain links TRBV10-3 with TRBJ2-7; tentatively, D is TRBD2 (7 bases). Germline V gene data show CDR1 as ENHRY and CDR2 as SYGVKD. The CDR3 has 15 residues. Trimming took 2 bases from V and 2 from J, leaving 13 bases between them. The CDR3 loop is CAISEPRGGAYEQYF. The DNA of the CDR3 is TGTGCCATCAGTGAGCCGAGGGGGGGCGCCTACGAGCAGTACTTC.

As for this clonotype: A much larger clone lies a single base off, so this may be a read error. This rearrangement joins TRBV6-2 or TRBV6-3 to TRBJ2-3; no firm D call. The CDR3 has 12 amino acids. Germline CDR1 and CDR2: MNHEY and SVGEGT. The CDR3 loop reads CAGSYRRDTQYF. The CDR3 nucleotides read TGTGCCGGCAGTTACCGGAGAGATACGCAGTATTTT.

The chain is built from TRBV20-1 and TRBJ2-3; no reliable D call. This CDR3 is built from 14 residues. V was shortened by 2 bases and J by 3 bases, with 12 bases between the two germline ends. Germline V gene data show CDR1 as DFQATT and CDR2 as SNEGSKA (reference sequence). Here the CDR3 reads CSARPARETDTQYF. The DNA of the CDR3 is TGCAGTGCTAGACCCGCAAGGGAAACAGATACGCAGTATTTT.

This clonotype was seen many times. The rearrangement joins TRBV7-3 to TRBJ2-5; the D gene is possibly TRBD1 (5 bases). With 1 base removed from V and 3 bases from J, the gap between germline ends came to 6 bases. Germline CDR1 SGHTA, CDR2 FQGTGA. The length of the CDR3 is 13 residues. CDR3 protein: CASSLMTEETQYF. CDR3 nucleotides: TGTGCCAGCAGCTTAATGACAGAAGAGACCCAGTACTTC.

V usage is TRBV28 and J usage is TRBJ1-3; D uncertain. Germline V gene lookup returns CDR1 MDHEN and CDR2 SYDVKM. Trimming shortened V by 3 bases and J by 6 bases, and 6 bases separated the two germline ends. There are 12 residues in the CDR3. The CDR3 is CASSLPPNTIYF. The CDR3 DNA reads as TGTGCCAGCAGTTTGCCACCAAACACCATATATTTT.

This clonotype has at least ten counts. The gene calls are TRBV6-1 and TRBJ2-7; D may be TRBD2 (6 bases). CDR3 length: 13 residues. The V gene lost 7 bases and the J gene lost 5 bases, with 15 bases spanning the gap. Germline V gives CDR1 MNHNS, CDR2 SASEGT. As DNA, the CDR3 is TGTGCCAGCACCTCTCGGGGGTTCCACGAGCAGTACTTC. Translating it yields CASTSRGFHEQYF.

Many counts were recorded for this clonotype. V and J are TRBV10-3 and TRBJ2-5; 8 positions agree with TRBD2. The CDR3 contains 17 residues. Unmatched junction bases numbered 12, after V lost 4 bases and J lost 2 bases. CDR1 and CDR2 from the germline V gene are ENHRY and SYGVKD. As DNA, the CDR3 is TGTGCCATCAGTGCAGGGATCCAGCGGGGGATACAAGAGACCCAGTACTTC. Amino acid sequence: CAISAGIQRGIQETQYF.

This clonotype was observed many times. The chain joins TRBV28 to TRBJ1-5, with 7 bases aligning to TRBD1. J gave up 7 bases and V 5 bases, and 5 bases lay outside the gene matches. Germline V gene data show CDR1 as MDHEN and CDR2 as SYDVKM. The CDR3 covers 13 residues. CDR3 nucleotide sequence: TGTGCCAGCAGTAGGACAGGTGGCCAGCCCCAGCATTTT. Translation: CASSRTGGQPQHF. Drawing the rest from reference TRBV28 and TRBJ1-5, the complete variable domain is DVKVTQSSRYLVKRTGEKVFLECVQDMDHENMFWYRQDPGLGLRLIYFSYDVKMKEKGDIPEGYSVSREKKERFSLILESASTNQTSMYLCASSRTGGQPQHFGDGTRLSIL.

Notes on this clonotype: Since a much larger clone is just one base distant, this may be a read error. The chain combines TRBV29-1 with TRBJ2-5; D gene uncertain. The CDR3 contains 12 residues. Trimming cost V 8 bases and J 2 bases, with 12 bases left between them. Per the germline V gene, CDR1 is SQVTM and CDR2 is ANQGSEA. CDR3 loop: CSIEELQETQYF. The CDR3 DNA reads as TGCAGCATAGAAGAGTTACAAGAGACCCAGTACTTC.

This clonotype was seen ten or more times. CDR3 DNA sequence: TGTGCCAGCAAGGTATCCGGCACGCAGTATTTT. Translation: CASKVSGTQYF. The chain uses TRBV2 and TRBJ2-3; no clear D gene. Germline lookup yields CDR1 SNHLY and CDR2 FYNNEI. The CDR3 is made up of 11 amino acids. V dropped 7 bases and J dropped 9 bases, with 11 bases sitting between them.

This clonotype appeared many times. J is TRBJ2-3 and V is TRBV30; 8 bases map to TRBD1. The J segment lost 1 base and the V segment lost 5 bases, leaving 5 bases of the junction unmatched. Germline lookup yields CDR1 GTSNPN and CDR2 SVGIG (reference sequence). The CDR3 covers 14 residues. Here the CDR3 reads CAWGTGVGTDTQYF. The CDR3 DNA is TGTGCCTGGGGGACAGGCGTGGGCACAGATACGCAGTATTTT.

This clonotype was observed a few times. J is TRBJ2-1 and V is TRBV20-1, with D maybe TRBD2 (6 bases). Germline assignment: CDR1 DFQATT and CDR2 SNEGSKA (reference sequence). V was trimmed by 0 bases and J by 9 bases, leaving 21 bases between them. The CDR3 covers 16 residues. CDR3 protein: CSARDLRGITPLEQFF. The CDR3 DNA is TGCAGTGCTAGAGATCTTCGGGGGATCACCCCCCTTGAGCAGTTCTTC.

This clonotype was detected many times. CDR3 amino acids: CASSLDQEWNTEAFF. The CDR3 coding sequence is TGTGCCAGCAGCTTAGATCAAGAGTGGAACACTGAAGCTTTCTTT. The genes are TRBV11-2 and TRBJ1-1; the D is unclear. V was shortened by 0 bases and J by 1 base, with 9 bases between the two germline ends. Per the germline V gene, CDR1 is SGHAT and CDR2 is FQNNGV. This CDR3 has 15 amino acids. The full variable domain, its missing parts supplied by reference TRBV11-2 and TRBJ1-1, is EAGVAQSPRYKIIEKRQSVAFWCNPISGHATLYWYQQILGQGPKLLIQFQNNGVVDDSQLPKDRFSAERLKGVDSTLKIQPAKLEDSAVYLCASSLDQEWNTEAFFGQGTRLTVV.

In its sample, this clonotype was seen many times. The chain has TRBV20-1 and TRBJ1-4; D call uncertain. Germline CDR1 is DFQATT and CDR2 is SNEGSKA (reference sequence). The CDR3 spans 13 residues. Trimming shortened V by 6 bases and J by 1 base, and 9 bases separated the two germline ends. CDR3 DNA: TGCAGTGCGCGTGCAGGAACTAATGAAAAACTGTTTTTT. It translates to CSARAGTNEKLFF.

J is TRBJ1-4 and V is TRBV5-1, with TRBD1 matching 7 bases. From germline, CDR1 is SGHRS and CDR2 YFSETQ. Unmatched junction bases numbered 3, after V lost 4 bases and J lost 3 bases. The CDR3 sequence is 14 residues long. The CDR3 sequence: CASSIQGPNEKLFF. The CDR3 coding sequence is TGCGCCAGCAGCATACAGGGGCCTAATGAAAAACTGTTTTTT.

This clonotype was seen at least ten times. This chain uses TRBV7-9 with TRBJ2-2; D is ambiguous. There are 15 residues in the CDR3. The germline V gene has CDR1 SEHNR and CDR2 FQNEAQ (reference sequence). Trimming removed 4 bases at V and 0 bases at J, with 9 bases between. The CDR3 DNA reads TGTGCCAGCAGCTCCCGGGCAGCGAACACCGGGGAGCTGTTTTTT. Its protein is CASSSRAANTGELFF.

This clonotype was counted at least ten times. The chain carries TRBV28 and TRBJ2-7; tentatively, D is TRBD1 (6 bases). Looked up from germline, CDR1 is MDHEN and CDR2 is SYDVKM. The CDR3 contains 13 residues. Trimming stripped 10 bases from V and 3 bases from J, with 16 bases between. The CDR3 spells CATARDNNYEQYF. The CDR3 DNA follows: TGTGCCACCGCCCGGGACAACAACTACGAGCAGTACTTC.

The chain recombines TRBV2 with TRBJ2-2; 7 nucleotides line up with TRBD1. Germline CDR1 SNHLY, CDR2 FYNNEI. Trimming took 4 bases from V and 9 from J; bases not matched to a gene: 8. CDR3 size: 14 residues. CDR3 in amino acids: CASSGTGLGRELFF. The CDR3 nucleotides read TGTGCCAGCAGTGGGACAGGCCTTGGCCGGGAGCTGTTTTTT.

Ten or more counts support this clonotype. The chain is built from TRBV28 and TRBJ2-5; no firm D call. Germline V gives CDR1 MDHEN, CDR2 SYDVKM. The CDR3 loop spans 13 amino acids. V was trimmed by 6 bases and J by 5 bases, leaving 13 bases between them. The CDR3 coding sequence is TGTGCCAGCAGCGCCGGTGGTCGGGAGACCCAGTACTTC. It translates to CASSAGGRETQYF.

V usage is TRBV11-1 and J usage is TRBJ2-3; D might be TRBD1 or TRBD2, each matching 5 bases. V was shortened by 4 bases and J by 2 bases, with 16 bases between the two germline ends. Per germline, CDR1 SGHAT and CDR2 FQDESV (reference sequence). This CDR3 is 16 amino acids long. The CDR3 sequence is CASSSGTYLFTDTQYF. The CDR3, as DNA: TGTGCCAGCAGCTCAGGGACCTATCTATTCACAGATACGCAGTATTTT. The variable domain in full, with the rest retrieved from reference TRBV11-1 and TRBJ2-3, is EAEVAQSPRYKITEKSQAVAFWCDPISGHATLYWYRQILGQGPELLVQFQDESVVDDSQLPKDRFSAERLKGVDSTLKIQPAELGDSAMYLCASSSGTYLFTDTQYFGPGTRLTVL.

A few counts support this clonotype. The chain is built from TRBV20-1 and TRBJ2-2, with D perhaps matching TRBD2 (6 bases). The CDR3 consists of 14 residues. Germline CDR1 and CDR2: DFQATT and SNEGSKA (reference sequence). V was trimmed by 2 bases and J by 7 bases, leaving 14 bases between them. The chain's CDR3 is CSARSAAGLGELFF. DNA for the CDR3: TGCAGTGCTAGAAGTGCAGCGGGTCTCGGGGAGCTGTTTTTT.

This clonotype was recorded at least ten times. V is TRBV11-2 and J is TRBJ2-1, with TRBD1 identical over 7 bases. The junction had 9 bases not matched to a gene; V was cut back by 5 bases and J by 8 bases. Germline CDR1 is SGHAT and CDR2 is FQNNGV. CDR3 length equals 14 residues. CDR3 loop: CASSPQTGFDEQFF. CDR3 nucleotide sequence: TGTGCCAGCAGCCCCCAGACAGGGTTCGATGAGCAGTTCTTC.

The V gene is TRBV19, the J gene TRBJ1-5, with TRBD1 as a possible D gene (5 bases). There are 14 residues in the CDR3. V gave up 5 bases and J gave up 1 base, with 9 bases separating them. The germline gives CDR1 LNHDA, CDR2 SQIVND (reference sequence). This CDR3 is CASSEGQSNQPQHF. CDR3 DNA: TGTGCCAGTAGTGAAGGACAAAGCAATCAGCCCCAGCATTTT.

The genes are TRBV29-1 and TRBJ1-1; no definite D call. The CDR3 consists of 10 residues. V was shortened by 4 bases and J by 6 bases, with 6 bases between the two germline ends. In germline, CDR1 is SQVTM, CDR2 ANQGSEA. CDR3 in amino acids: CSVGEPEAFF. The DNA for the CDR3 is TGCAGCGTTGGGGAGCCTGAAGCTTTCTTT.

The chain employs TRBV19 and TRBJ1-5; D possibly corresponds to TRBD1 (5 bases). Germline values: CDR1 LNHDA, CDR2 SQIVND (reference sequence). Trimming pared 4 bases from V and 6 bases from J, leaving 10 bases between. The CDR3 spans 13 residues. Here the CDR3 reads CASSRGVGQPQHF. CDR3 nucleotide sequence: TGTGCCAGTAGTAGGGGGGTCGGTCAGCCCCAGCATTTT. Complete variable domain (other parts from reference TRBV19 and TRBJ1-5): DGGITQSPKYLFRKEGQNVTLSCEQNLNHDAMYWYRQDPGQGLRLIYYSQIVNDFQKGDIAEGYSVSREKKESFPLTVTSAQKNPTAFYLCASSRGVGQPQHFGDGTRLSIL.

This clonotype showed up many times. The gene calls are TRBV20-1 and TRBJ2-7, with 9 bases aligning to TRBD1. The J segment lost 3 bases and the V segment lost 5 bases, leaving 5 bases of the junction unmatched. The CDR3 contains 13 residues. CDR1 and CDR2 (germline): DFQATT, SNEGSKA (reference sequence). CDR3 in DNA: TGCAGTGCTTCCGGGACAGGGTACTACGAGCAGTACTTC. Its protein product is CSASGTGYYEQYF.

At least ten counts were recorded for this clonotype. The CDR3 here is CASSLLQPGPYTDTQYF. As DNA, the CDR3 is TGTGCCAGCAGCTTGCTTCAACCGGGGCCGTACACAGATACGCAGTATTTT. The V gene is TRBV5-5, the J gene TRBJ2-3; D may be TRBD1 or TRBD2 (5 bases each). The germline V and J ends were trimmed by 1 base and 2 bases, with 17 bases remaining between them. This CDR3 is built from 17 residues. Germline assignment: CDR1 SGHKS and CDR2 YYEKEE (reference sequence).

This clonotype was seen at least ten times. This sequence joins TRBV2 and TRBJ2-1; 10 positions match TRBD2. The CDR3 is 15 amino acids. Per germline, CDR1 SNHLY and CDR2 FYNNEI. V shed 4 bases, J shed 8 bases, and the junction held 8 bases outside the gene matches. CDR3 DNA sequence: TGTGCCAGCAGTGTCAAAGCGGGGGGGGGCTATGAGCAGTTCTTC. It translates to CASSVKAGGGYEQFF. The complete variable domain, with remaining parts taken from reference TRBV2 and TRBJ2-1, reads EPEVTQTPSHQVTQMGQEVILRCVPISNHLYFYWYRQILGQKVEFLVSFYNNEISEKSEIFDDQFSVERPDGSNFTLKIRSTKLEDSAMYFCASSVKAGGGYEQFFGPGTRLTVL.

This clonotype appeared many times. The CDR3 spells CSASVERDTQYF. CDR3 bases: TGCAGTGCCTCGGTAGAGCGGGATACGCAGTATTTT. This chain joins TRBV20-1 and TRBJ2-3, with D possibly TRBD2 on 5 matching bases. The CDR3 has 12 amino acids. The ends were cut back, 6 bases at V and 6 bases at J, with 13 bases in the middle. In germline, CDR1 is DFQATT, CDR2 SNEGSKA (reference sequence).

CDR3 region: CASSVTGDTDTQYF. The CDR3 nucleotides are TGTGCCAGCAGCGTAACAGGGGACACAGATACGCAGTATTTT. The rearrangement uses TRBV9 and TRBJ2-3, with TRBD1 matching over 7 bases. The CDR3 consists of 14 residues. Germline lookup yields CDR1 SGDLS and CDR2 YYNGEE. V lost 1 base and J lost 2; bases outside the gene matches: 1.

This clonotype was seen ten or more times. V usage is TRBV28 and J usage is TRBJ2-7, with D perhaps TRBD2 (6 bases). The V gene's germline CDR1 is MDHEN and CDR2 SYDVKM. The CDR3 has 12 amino acids. Trimming left V 7 bases short and J 3 bases short, with 10 bases between. The CDR3, as DNA: TGTGCCAGCACCGGGGGTCACTACGAGCAGTACTTC. The encoded protein is CASTGGHYEQYF.